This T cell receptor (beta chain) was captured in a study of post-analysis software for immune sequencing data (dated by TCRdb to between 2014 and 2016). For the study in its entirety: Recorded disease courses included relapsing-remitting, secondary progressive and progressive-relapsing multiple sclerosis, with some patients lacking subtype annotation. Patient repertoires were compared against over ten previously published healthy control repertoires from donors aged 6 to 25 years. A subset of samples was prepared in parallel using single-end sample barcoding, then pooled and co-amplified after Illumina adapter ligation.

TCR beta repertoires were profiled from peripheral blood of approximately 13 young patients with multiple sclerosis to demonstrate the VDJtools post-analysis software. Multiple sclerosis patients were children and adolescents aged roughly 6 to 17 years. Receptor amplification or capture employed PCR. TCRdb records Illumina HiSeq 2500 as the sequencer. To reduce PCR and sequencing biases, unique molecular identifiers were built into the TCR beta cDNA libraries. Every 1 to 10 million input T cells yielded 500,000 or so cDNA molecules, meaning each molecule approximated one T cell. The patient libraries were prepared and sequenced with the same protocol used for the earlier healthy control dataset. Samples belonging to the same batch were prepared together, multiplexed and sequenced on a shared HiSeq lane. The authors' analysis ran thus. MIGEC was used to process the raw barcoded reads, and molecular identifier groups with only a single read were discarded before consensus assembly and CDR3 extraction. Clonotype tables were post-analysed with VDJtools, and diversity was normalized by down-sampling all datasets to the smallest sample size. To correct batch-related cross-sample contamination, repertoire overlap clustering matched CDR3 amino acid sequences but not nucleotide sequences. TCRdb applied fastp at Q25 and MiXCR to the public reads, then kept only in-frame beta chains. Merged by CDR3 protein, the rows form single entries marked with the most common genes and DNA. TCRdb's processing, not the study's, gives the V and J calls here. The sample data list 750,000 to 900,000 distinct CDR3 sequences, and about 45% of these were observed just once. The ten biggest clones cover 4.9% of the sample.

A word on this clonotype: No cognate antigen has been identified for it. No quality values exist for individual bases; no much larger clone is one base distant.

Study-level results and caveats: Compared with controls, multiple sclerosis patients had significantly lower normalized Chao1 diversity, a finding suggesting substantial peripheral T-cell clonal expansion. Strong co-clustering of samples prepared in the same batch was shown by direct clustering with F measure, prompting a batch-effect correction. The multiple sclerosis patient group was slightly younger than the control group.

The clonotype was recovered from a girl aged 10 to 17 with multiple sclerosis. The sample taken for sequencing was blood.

The DNA reads as follows: TGCAGCGTTGAATCCCAGGGCTCCTACAATGAGCAGTTCTTC. It codes for CSVESQGSYNEQFF. The rearrangement combines TRBV29-1 with TRBJ2-1, with a weak D call of TRBD1 (5 bases match). Looking up the germline V gene yields CDR1 SQVTM and CDR2 ANQGSEA. The CDR3 holds 14 amino acids from the cysteine to the phenylalanine. Only the CDR3 part of the read is kept: 42 bases, read in frame from the first base. The junction carries 8 bases between V and J, which are trimmed by 2 bases and 0 bases respectively.